The 14 T cell receptor beta chains in this list originate from one sample, sequenced in a study of CD8 T cells in ankylosing spondylitis. TCRdb re-called the 5' RACE reads with MiXCR, one entry per CDR3 protein. Altogether about 450,000 distinct CDR3 sequences are present, roughly a quarter being singletons, with the ten largest covering 0.89%. These receptors' antigens are unknown. Study-level findings and limits: Among TCR beta sequences, a motif of eight highly homologous variants appeared characteristic of ankylosing spondylitis blood.

Sequencing was performed on blood, either unsorted or a sorted T cell fraction (not recorded which). These receptors all come from a male donor with ankylosing spondylitis.

The chain joins TRBV20-1 to TRBJ2-3; TRBD2 matches 13 bases. Trimming at V came to 6 bases and at J to 4 bases, leaving 7 bases not matched to a gene. Germline V gene data show CDR1 as DFQATT and CDR2 as SNEGSKA (reference sequence). This CDR3 is built from 15 residues. The CDR3 bases are TGCAGTGCACGGACTAGCGGGAGCTACTCAGATACGCAGTATTTT. This sequence encodes CSARTSGSYSDTQYF.

This sequence joins TRBV20-1 and TRBJ2-3; TRBD2 might be the D (5 bases). V lost 5 bases, J lost 4 bases, and 22 bases lay in between. Per the germline V gene, CDR1 is DFQATT and CDR2 is SNEGSKA (reference sequence). The CDR3 is made up of 16 amino acids. In DNA form, the CDR3 reads TGCAGTGCTCCCAGGAAAGCTCAACGAGGGTCAGATACGCAGTATTTT. Translated, it gives CSAPRKAQRGSDTQYF.

V usage is TRBV20-1 and J usage is TRBJ2-3; D not certain. CDR1 and CDR2 (germline): DFQATT, SNEGSKA (reference sequence). This CDR3 comprises 14 residues. With 4 bases removed from V and 0 bases from J, the gap between germline ends came to 11 bases. The CDR3 spells CSAIRTRSTDTQYF. The CDR3 DNA is TGCAGTGCTATTCGAACCCGGAGCACAGATACGCAGTATTTT.

This chain joins TRBV20-1 and TRBJ2-3; 8 bases agree with TRBD1. The length of the CDR3 is 14 residues. Trimming at V came to 1 base and at J to 1 base, leaving 1 base not matched to a gene. Germline CDR1 and CDR2: DFQATT and SNEGSKA (reference sequence). This chain's CDR3 is CSARVTGGTDTQYF. The CDR3 DNA sequence: TGCAGTGCTAGAGTGACAGGGGGCACAGATACGCAGTATTTT.

The table lists this clonotype with a few counts. The chain employs TRBV19 and TRBJ1-1; 9 nucleotides line up with TRBD1. Per the germline V gene, CDR1 is LNHDA and CDR2 is SQIVND (reference sequence). Trimming removed 10 bases from V and 6 bases from J; junction bases left unmatched: 6. The CDR3 length is 12 residues. This chain's CDR3 is CATGQGISEAFF. In nucleotides, the CDR3 is TGTGCCACAGGACAGGGGATCTCTGAAGCTTTCTTT.

This chain uses TRBV6-1 with TRBJ1-1, with a tentative D call TRBD1 (5 bases). The CDR3 contains 13 residues. Trimming shortened V by 5 bases and J by 0 bases, and 7 bases separated the two germline ends. Germline loops: CDR1 MNHNS, CDR2 SASEGT. The CDR3 region is CASSRGVNTEAFF. The DNA of the CDR3 is TGTGCCAGCAGTCGGGGGGTGAACACTGAAGCTTTCTTT.

This clonotype was seen many times. The chain employs TRBV5-1 and TRBJ2-7; 8 nucleotides line up with TRBD2. Trimming removed 2 bases from V and 0 bases from J; junction bases left unmatched: 4. This CDR3 is 15 amino acids long. Germline CDR1 SGHRS, CDR2 YFSETQ. The CDR3 is CASSFNAGGSYEQYF. Written as DNA, the CDR3 is TGCGCCAGCAGCTTTAACGCGGGAGGCTCCTACGAGCAGTACTTC.

This chain links TRBV3-1 with TRBJ2-5, with 8 bases matching TRBD2. V shed 1 base, J shed 5 bases, and the junction held 9 bases outside the gene matches. Germline CDR1 reads LGHDT; CDR2 reads YNNKEL (reference sequence). The CDR3 contains 16 residues. CDR3 loop: CASSQGNGRAGETQYF. As DNA, the CDR3 is TGTGCCAGCAGCCAAGGGAACGGGAGGGCCGGGGAGACCCAGTACTTC.

This clonotype occurred a few times. This chain uses TRBV5-1 with TRBJ1-2; D gene unclear. The CDR3 covers 13 residues. Germline V gene sequence: CDR1 SGHRS, CDR2 YFSETQ. Trimming cost V 3 bases and J 4 bases, with 10 bases left between them. In DNA form, the CDR3 reads TGCGCCAGCAGCTCCTCCACGGGCTATGGCTACACCTTC. The encoded protein is CASSSSTGYGYTF.

This clonotype showed up many times. V usage is TRBV4-2 and J usage is TRBJ2-4; 9 nucleotides align to TRBD1. Trimming took 0 bases from V and 0 from J; bases not matched to a gene: 6. The CDR3 sequence is 18 residues long. Germline V gene data show CDR1 as LGHNA and CDR2 as YNFKEQ. CDR3 nucleotide sequence: TGTGCCAGCAGCCAAGATTCCGACAGGGGGAGAGCCAAAAACATTCAGTACTTC. Translation gives CASSQDSDRGRAKNIQYF.

The rearrangement links TRBV6-1 to TRBJ1-1; 7 bases are a match to TRBD1. Unmatched junction bases numbered 9, after V lost 10 bases and J lost 4 bases. Germline CDR1 and CDR2: MNHNS and SASEGT. CDR3 length: 13 amino acids. CDR3 sequence (DNA): TGTGCCACAATACGGGCAGGGGGCACTGAAGCTTTCTTT. Translated: CATIRAGGTEAFF.

This chain joins TRBV18 and TRBJ1-5; D is ambiguous. Germline assignment: CDR1 KGHSH and CDR2 LQKENI. Trimming left V 4 bases short and J 2 bases short, with 6 bases between. The CDR3 spans 13 residues. The CDR3 region is CASSRAGNQPQHF. In DNA form, the CDR3 reads TGTGCCAGCTCACGGGCAGGCAATCAGCCCCAGCATTTT. Full variable domain (rest looked up from reference TRBV18 and TRBJ1-5): NAGVMQNPRHLVRRRGQEARLRCSPMKGHSHVYWYRQLPEEGLKFMVYLQKENIIDESGMPKERFSAEFPKEGPSILRIQQVVRGDSAAYFCASSRAGNQPQHFGDGTRLSIL.

The CDR3 DNA reads TGCAGTGCTAGTTTACTAGCGGGGGGGGAGACCCAGTACTTC. It yields the protein CSASLLAGGETQYF. The rearrangement uses TRBV20-1 and TRBJ2-5, with 13 bases lining up with TRBD2. Germline V CDR1 and CDR2: DFQATT, SNEGSKA (reference sequence). Germline trimming cut 3 bases from V and 5 bases from J; bases unmatched to any gene: 3. The CDR3 contains 14 residues.

The table lists this clonotype with a few counts. This chain connects TRBV20-1 to TRBJ2-1; D might be TRBD1 (6 bases). Germline V gene data show CDR1 as DFQATT and CDR2 as SNEGSKA (reference sequence). This CDR3 is 15 amino acids long. The V end lost 5 bases, the J end lost 0 bases, and 14 bases lay between the germline ends. DNA for the CDR3: TGCAGTGCTCATAGTACAGGGAGCTCCTACAATGAGCAGTTCTTC. Its protein is CSAHSTGSSYNEQFF.